This passage covers 17 T cell receptor beta chains from one sample sequenced in a study of response to subunit inactivated influenza vaccine. TCRdb processed the RT-PCR reads anew with MiXCR; each CDR3 protein has one entry. This sample yields hundreds of thousands of distinct CDR3 sequences, of which over 9% are seen a single time; 11% belongs to the top ten. These data were likewise used in another study, on T cells expressing NK-cell markers. As that report states: The TCR beta cDNA came from 5'RACE template switching with UMIs.

The source material was PBMCs from blood, sampled on the day of vaccination. The receptors come from a man aged 45-65 years who received an inactivated influenza vaccine.

This clonotype was detected many times. The junction does not match germline at one end; this may be a read error. DNA for the CDR3: TGTGCCAGCAGTGAAATAGGGACCTCCCGGGACAGAATCGTGTTC. Encoded protein: CASSEIGTSRDRIVF. The chain combines TRBV2 with TRBJ2-7; 7 bases agree with TRBD1. The CDR3 is 15 amino acids. Germline V lookup: CDR1 SNHLY, CDR2 FYNNEI.

The chain recombines TRBV20-1 with TRBJ2-5; D gene unclear. V lost 6 bases and J 3 bases, leaving 11 bases between the germline ends. The CDR3 runs to 12 residues. Germline CDR1 DFQATT, CDR2 SNEGSKA (reference sequence). CDR3: CSAYLMEETQYF. DNA of the CDR3: TGCAGTGCCTACCTCATGGAAGAGACCCAGTACTTC.

This sequence joins TRBV6-5 and TRBJ2-3; 11 bases match TRBD2. The V gene's germline CDR1 is MNHEY and CDR2 SVGAGI. The trim removed 2 bases at V and 2 bases at J, leaving 12 bases unmatched. CDR3 size: 19 residues. The CDR3 loop reads CASSYALAGGRDDTDTQYF. CDR3 bases: TGTGCCAGCAGTTACGCCCTAGCGGGGGGTCGTGATGACACAGATACGCAGTATTTT.

This chain uses TRBV5-1 with TRBJ2-2; no definite D call. The germline CDR1 and CDR2 sequences are SGHRS and YFSETQ. This CDR3 is 15 amino acids long. Trimming left V 2 bases short and J 5 bases short, with 13 bases between. The CDR3 coding sequence is TGCGCCAGCAGCTTCCGACTCGGCAGGACCGGGGAGCTGTTTTTT. Its translation: CASSFRLGRTGELFF.

The chain is built from TRBV5-1 and TRBJ2-1; 9 bases agree with TRBD2. This CDR3 has 16 amino acids. In germline, CDR1 is SGHRS, CDR2 YFSETQ. V was clipped by 0 bases and J by 4 bases; unmatched bases: 5. The CDR3 nucleotides read TGCGCCAGCAGCTTGGGGGTGACTAGCGGTTACAATGAGCAGTTCTTC. Translation gives CASSLGVTSGYNEQFF.

A few counts support this clonotype. The chain joins TRBV18 to TRBJ2-7, with a weak D call TRBD2 (5 bases). In germline, CDR1 is KGHSH, CDR2 LQKENI. The CDR3 totals 12 residues. The CDR3 reads CASSPLIGGLVV. The CDR3 nucleotides read TGTGCCAGCTCACCACTTATTGGCGGGCTGGTTGTC.

This clonotype appeared a few times. This chain joins TRBV7-9 and TRBJ2-7, with D possibly matching TRBD2 (6 bases). Germline CDR1 and CDR2: SEHNR and FQNEAQ (reference sequence). Trimming cost V 4 bases and J 0 bases, with 16 bases left between them. CDR3 length equals 16 residues. The CDR3 here is CASSSAGTRSSYEQYF. The CDR3 DNA reads as TGTGCCAGCAGCTCCGCGGGGACCCGATCCTCCTACGAGCAGTACTTC.

The gene calls are TRBV19 and TRBJ2-1; D is perhaps TRBD2 (5 bases). Trimming shortened V by 3 bases and J by 5 bases, and 17 bases separated the two germline ends. This CDR3 is built from 16 residues. Germline V gene sequence: CDR1 LNHDA, CDR2 SQIVND (reference sequence). In DNA, the CDR3 is TGTGCCAGTAGTATCTGGCTAGCTCGGAACAACAATGAGCAGTTCTTC. This gives the protein CASSIWLARNNNEQFF.

The V call is TRBV20-1, the J call TRBJ2-7; D is perhaps TRBD1 or TRBD2 (5 bases each). Germline CDR1 is DFQATT and CDR2 is SNEGSKA (reference sequence). The CDR3 totals 13 residues. Deletions cut 6 bases from V and 3 bases from J, with 15 bases between. The CDR3 protein is CSAYRDGFYEQYF. The CDR3 DNA follows: TGCAGTGCATACCGGGACGGCTTCTACGAGCAGTACTTC.

In its sample, this clonotype was seen a few times. This chain uses TRBV27 with TRBJ2-2, with D perhaps given as TRBD1 or TRBD2 (6 bases each). The germline CDR1 and CDR2 sequences are MNHEY and SMNVEV (reference sequence). V was trimmed by 1 base and J by 6 bases, leaving 18 bases between them. The CDR3 is 17 amino acids. CDR3 residues: CASSLWVQGGVSGELFF. The CDR3 bases are TGTGCCAGCAGTTTATGGGTACAGGGAGGAGTCTCCGGGGAGCTGTTTTTT.

This chain links TRBV5-6 with TRBJ1-6; tentatively, D is TRBD1 (6 bases). In germline, CDR1 is SGHDT, CDR2 YYEEEE. V dropped 0 bases and J dropped 9 bases, with 10 bases sitting between them. CDR3 length: 14 residues. This CDR3 reads CASSLDRVSSPLHF. As DNA, the CDR3 is TGTGCCAGCAGCTTGGACAGGGTTAGTTCACCCCTCCACTTT.

This rearrangement joins TRBV2 to TRBJ2-5; D is perhaps TRBD2 (6 bases). Germline lookup yields CDR1 SNHLY and CDR2 FYNNEI. The CDR3 totals 13 residues. V lost 5 bases to trimming and J lost 5 bases, with 12 bases between them. This CDR3 is CASSSELAETQYF. In DNA form, the CDR3 reads TGTGCCAGCAGTAGCGAGCTAGCGGAGACCCAGTACTTC.

This clonotype is categorized as medium-sized. The chain recombines TRBV7-2 with TRBJ2-1; perhaps TRBD1 as D (7 bases). Looked up from germline, CDR1 is SGHTA and CDR2 is FQGNSA. This CDR3 has 14 amino acids. The germline V and J ends were trimmed by 2 bases and 8 bases, with 13 bases remaining between them. As DNA, the CDR3 is TGTGCCAGCAGCTTACAGGGGGGCATGGATGAGCAGTTCTTC. Translating it yields CASSLQGGMDEQFF.

This clonotype has more than one count but fewer than ten. The chain has TRBV19 and TRBJ2-7; 8 bases agree with TRBD2. CDR3 length: 15 residues. After removal of 1 base from V and 0 bases from J, the junction contained 2 bases not matched to a gene. The germline V gene has CDR1 LNHDA and CDR2 SQIVND (reference sequence). In nucleotides, the CDR3 is TGTGCCAGTAGTATAGTGAGCGGGAGCTCCTACGAGCAGTACTTC. Translating it yields CASSIVSGSSYEQYF.

This clonotype was observed a few times. The V gene is TRBV4-3, the J gene TRBJ2-7, with a tentative D call TRBD2 (6 bases). The CDR3 has 15 amino acids. V lost 0 bases, J lost 4 bases, and 13 bases lay in between. The germline V gene has CDR1 LGHNA and CDR2 YSLEER. The CDR3 DNA follows: TGCGCCAGCAGCCAAGATCTAGGAGGGCCGTACGAGCAGTACTTC. Encoded protein: CASSQDLGGPYEQYF.

The sample holds a few counts of this clonotype. CDR3 DNA: TGTGCCAGCAGCTTACGTTCAGCGGGGGTCTCCTACGAGCAGTACTTC. It translates to CASSLRSAGVSYEQYF. The rearrangement links TRBV7-2 to TRBJ2-7, with TRBD2 matching 8 bases. CDR3 length: 16 residues. Germline-derived CDR1 and CDR2 are SGHTA and FQGNSA. Trimming cost V 2 bases and J 0 bases; bases outside gene matches: 6.

This chain joins TRBV6-1 and TRBJ2-7; tentative D call: TRBD1 (6 bases). The CDR3 is 14 residues long. Germline V lookup: CDR1 MNHNS, CDR2 SASEGT. The V end lost 2 bases, the J end lost 5 bases, and 13 bases lay between the germline ends. CDR3 in DNA: TGTGCCAGCAGTGAACCGGCAGGGGCGAACGAGCAGTACTTC. This encodes CASSEPAGANEQYF.